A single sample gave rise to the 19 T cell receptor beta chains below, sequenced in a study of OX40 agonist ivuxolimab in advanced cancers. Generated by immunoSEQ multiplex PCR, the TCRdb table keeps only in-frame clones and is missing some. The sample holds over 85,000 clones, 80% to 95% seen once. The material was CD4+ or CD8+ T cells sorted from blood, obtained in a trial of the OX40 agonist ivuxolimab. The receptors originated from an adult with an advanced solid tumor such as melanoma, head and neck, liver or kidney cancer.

The CDR3 DNA reads as TGTGCCAGCAGCTTGGGATGGGGGGCCAAAAACATTCAGTACTTC. It encodes CASSLGWGAKNIQYF. The V and J genes are TRBV7-2 and TRBJ2-4; TRBD1 or TRBD2 may be the D gene (5 bases each). V lost 3 bases to trimming and J lost 1 base, with 10 bases between them. The CDR3 contains 15 residues. Germline loops: CDR1 SGHTA, CDR2 FQGNSA.

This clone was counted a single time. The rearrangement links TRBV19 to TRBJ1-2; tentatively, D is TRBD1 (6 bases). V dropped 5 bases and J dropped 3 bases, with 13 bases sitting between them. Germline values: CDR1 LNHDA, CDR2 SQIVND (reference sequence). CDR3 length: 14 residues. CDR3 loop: CASSYPGGDYGYTF. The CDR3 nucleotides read TGTGCCAGTAGTTACCCCGGGGGCGACTATGGCTACACCTTC.

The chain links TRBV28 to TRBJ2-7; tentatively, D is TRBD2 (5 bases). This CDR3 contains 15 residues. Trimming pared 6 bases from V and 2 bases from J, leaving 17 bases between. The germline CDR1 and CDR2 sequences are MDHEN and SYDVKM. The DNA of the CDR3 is TGTGCCAGCAGAGAGGCCTCCCCCGGGGCCTACGAGCAGTACTTC. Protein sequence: CASREASPGAYEQYF.

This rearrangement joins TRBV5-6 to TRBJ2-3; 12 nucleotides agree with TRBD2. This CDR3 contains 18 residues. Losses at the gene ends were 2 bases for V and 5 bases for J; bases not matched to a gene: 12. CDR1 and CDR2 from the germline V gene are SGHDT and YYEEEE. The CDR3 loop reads CASSFSLAGGPGGDTQYF. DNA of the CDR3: TGTGCCAGCAGCTTCAGTCTAGCGGGAGGGCCAGGGGGAGATACGCAGTATTTT.

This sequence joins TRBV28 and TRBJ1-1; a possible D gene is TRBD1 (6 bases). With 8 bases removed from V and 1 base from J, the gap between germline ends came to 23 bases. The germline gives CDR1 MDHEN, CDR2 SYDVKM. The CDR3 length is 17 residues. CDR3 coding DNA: TGTGCCAGCCTAACACAGGGACAATTTACGCAGAACACTGAAGCTTTCTTT. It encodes CASLTQGQFTQNTEAFF. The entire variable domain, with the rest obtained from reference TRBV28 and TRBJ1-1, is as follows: DVKVTQSSRYLVKRTGEKVFLECVQDMDHENMFWYRQDPGLGLRLIYFSYDVKMKEKGDIPEGYSVSREKKERFSLILESASTNQTSMYLCASLTQGQFTQNTEAFFGQGTRLTVV.

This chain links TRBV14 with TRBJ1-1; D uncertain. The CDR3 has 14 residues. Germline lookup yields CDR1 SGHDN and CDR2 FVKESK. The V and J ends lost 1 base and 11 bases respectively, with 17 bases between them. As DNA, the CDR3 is TGTGCCAGCAGCCAAGTAGGCGGGCCCCGTCGGGCTTTCTTT. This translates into CASSQVGGPRRAFF.

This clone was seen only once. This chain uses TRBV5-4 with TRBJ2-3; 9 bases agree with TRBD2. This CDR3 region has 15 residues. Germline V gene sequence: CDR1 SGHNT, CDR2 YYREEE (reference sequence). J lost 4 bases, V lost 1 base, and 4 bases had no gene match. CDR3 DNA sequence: TGTGCCAGCAGCTTGCCCGCGGGAGGGCCAGATACGCAGTATTTT. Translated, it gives CASSLPAGGPDTQYF.

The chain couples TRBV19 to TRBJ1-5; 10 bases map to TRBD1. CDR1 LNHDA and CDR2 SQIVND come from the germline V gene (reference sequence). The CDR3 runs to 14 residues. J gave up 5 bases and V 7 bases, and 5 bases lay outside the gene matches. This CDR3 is CASTPGQGHQPQHF. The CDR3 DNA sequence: TGTGCCAGTACTCCGGGACAGGGGCATCAGCCCCAGCATTTT.

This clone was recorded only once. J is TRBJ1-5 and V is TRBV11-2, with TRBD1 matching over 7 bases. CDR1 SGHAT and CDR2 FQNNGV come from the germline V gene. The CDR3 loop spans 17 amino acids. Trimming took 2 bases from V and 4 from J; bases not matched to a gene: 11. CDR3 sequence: CASSLRTVTGMNQPQHF. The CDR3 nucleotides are TGTGCCAGCAGCTTAAGAACCGTGACAGGGATGAATCAGCCCCAGCATTTT.

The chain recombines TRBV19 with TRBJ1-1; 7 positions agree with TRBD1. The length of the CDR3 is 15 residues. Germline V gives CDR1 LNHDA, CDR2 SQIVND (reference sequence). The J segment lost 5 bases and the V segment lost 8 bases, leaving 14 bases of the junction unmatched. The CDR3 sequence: CASDEGATRGTEAFF. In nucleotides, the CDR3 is TGTGCCAGTGACGAGGGGGCTACCAGGGGGACTGAAGCTTTCTTT.

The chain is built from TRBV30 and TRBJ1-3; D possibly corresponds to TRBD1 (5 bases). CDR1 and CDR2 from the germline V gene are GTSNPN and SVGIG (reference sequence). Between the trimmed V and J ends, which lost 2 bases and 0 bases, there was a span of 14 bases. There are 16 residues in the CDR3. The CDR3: CAWSPRGSYSGNTIYF. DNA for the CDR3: TGTGCCTGGAGTCCCCGGGGGTCCTACTCTGGAAACACCATATATTTT.

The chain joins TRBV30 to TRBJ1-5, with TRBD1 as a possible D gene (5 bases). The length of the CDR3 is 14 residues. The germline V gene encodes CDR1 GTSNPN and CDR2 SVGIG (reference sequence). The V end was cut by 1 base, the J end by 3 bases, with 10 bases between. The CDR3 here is CAWSADTNNQPQHF. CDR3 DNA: TGTGCCTGGAGTGCGGACACGAACAATCAGCCCCAGCATTTT.

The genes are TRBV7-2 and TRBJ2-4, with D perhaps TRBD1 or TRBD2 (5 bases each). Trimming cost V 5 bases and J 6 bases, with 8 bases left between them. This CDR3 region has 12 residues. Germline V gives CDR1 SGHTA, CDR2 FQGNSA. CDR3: CASSHGTNIQYF. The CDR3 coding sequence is TGTGCCAGCAGCCACGGGACAAACATTCAGTACTTC.

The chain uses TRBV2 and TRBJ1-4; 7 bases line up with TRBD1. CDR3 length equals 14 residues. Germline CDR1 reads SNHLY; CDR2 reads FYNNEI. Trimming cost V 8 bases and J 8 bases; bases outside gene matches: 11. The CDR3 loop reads CASQRTGVGEKLFF. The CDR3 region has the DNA TGTGCCAGCCAAAGAACAGGGGTTGGCGAAAAACTGTTTTTT.

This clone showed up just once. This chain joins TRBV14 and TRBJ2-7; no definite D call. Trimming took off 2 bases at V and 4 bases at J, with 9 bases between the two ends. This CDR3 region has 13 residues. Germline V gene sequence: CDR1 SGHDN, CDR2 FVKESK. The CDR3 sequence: CASSQILAYEQYF. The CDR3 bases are TGTGCCAGCAGCCAAATTCTGGCGTACGAGCAGTACTTC.

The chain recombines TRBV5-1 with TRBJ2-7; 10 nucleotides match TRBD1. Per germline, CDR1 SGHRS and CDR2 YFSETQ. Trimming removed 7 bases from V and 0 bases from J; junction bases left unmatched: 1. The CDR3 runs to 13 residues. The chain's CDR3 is CASRTGGSYEQYF. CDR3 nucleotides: TGCGCCAGCCGGACAGGGGGCTCCTACGAGCAGTACTTC.

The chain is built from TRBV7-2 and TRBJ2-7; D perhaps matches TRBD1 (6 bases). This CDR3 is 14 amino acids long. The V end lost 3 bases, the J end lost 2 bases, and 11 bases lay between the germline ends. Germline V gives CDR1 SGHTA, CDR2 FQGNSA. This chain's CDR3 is CASSFRTVTYEQYF. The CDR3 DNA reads TGTGCCAGCAGCTTTCGGACAGTCACCTACGAGCAGTACTTC. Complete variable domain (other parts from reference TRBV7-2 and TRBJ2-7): GAGVSQSPSNKVTEKGKDVELRCDPISGHTALYWYRQSLGQGLEFLIYFQGNSAPDKSGLPSDRFSAERTGGSVSTLTIQRTQQEDSAVYLCASSFRTVTYEQYFGPGTRLTVT.

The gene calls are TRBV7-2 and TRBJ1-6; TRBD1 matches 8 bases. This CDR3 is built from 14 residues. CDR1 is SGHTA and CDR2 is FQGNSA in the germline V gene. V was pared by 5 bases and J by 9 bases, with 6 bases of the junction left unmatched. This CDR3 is CASSIQTGGSPLHF. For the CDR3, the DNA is TGTGCCAGCAGCATCCAAACAGGGGGTTCACCCCTCCACTTT.

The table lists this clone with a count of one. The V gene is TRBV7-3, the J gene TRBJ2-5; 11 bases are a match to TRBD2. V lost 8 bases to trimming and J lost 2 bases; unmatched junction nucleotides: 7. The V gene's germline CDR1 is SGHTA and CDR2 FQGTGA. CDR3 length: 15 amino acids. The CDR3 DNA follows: TGTGCCAGCGGCCTGGGACTAGCGGAACAAGAGACCCAGTACTTC. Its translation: CASGLGLAEQETQYF.